This is a list of T cell receptor beta chains from one sample in a study of blood T cell repertoires in COVID-19. This table comes from immunoSEQ multiplex PCR, and its TCRdb copy is limited to in-frame clones, with some not included. Altogether about 180,000 clones are present, approximately 85% being singletons, with the ten largest covering 3% to 3.5%. The sequenced material came from peripheral blood. The receptors originated from a man aged 60 to 69 with acute or convalescent COVID-19. CDR3s include the opening cysteine and the closing phenylalanine or tryptophan. Fields, in order: D gene, V gene, J gene, clone size, CDR3 protein, CDR3 DNA. A D gene is named only where the DNA matches it firmly. Size is stated for part of the rows, as once, few or many counts, or as a class when the clone is expanded.

d_gene: .
v_gene: TRBV20-1
j_gene: TRBJ2-1
abundance: once
CDR3aa: CSGSIYNEQFF
CDR3nt: TGCAGTGGGTCTATTTACAATGAGCAGTTCTTC

d_gene: .
v_gene: TRBV27
j_gene: TRBJ1-2
abundance: .
CDR3aa: CASSLYSTNYGYTF
CDR3nt: TGTGCCAGCAGTTTATACAGCACTAACTATGGCTACACCTTC

d_gene: .
v_gene: TRBV5-6
j_gene: TRBJ2-2
abundance: few
CDR3aa: CASSSPTPSNTGELFF
CDR3nt: TGTGCCAGCAGCTCGCCGACTCCTTCTAACACCGGGGAGCTGTTTTTT

d_gene: .
v_gene: TRBV9
j_gene: TRBJ2-3
abundance: once
CDR3aa: CASSDTLARDTQYF
CDR3nt: TGTGCCAGCAGCGACACTCTAGCGCGAGATACGCAGTATTTT

d_gene: .
v_gene: TRBV6-5
j_gene: TRBJ2-1
abundance: .
CDR3aa: CASRKSGDPYNEQFF
CDR3nt: TGTGCCAGCAGAAAAAGCGGAGATCCATACAATGAGCAGTTCTTC

d_gene: TRBD2
v_gene: TRBV7-8
j_gene: TRBJ2-1
abundance: .
CDR3aa: CASSLTRTSGGGEQFF
CDR3nt: TGTGCCAGCAGCTTAACGAGAACTAGCGGAGGGGGTGAGCAGTTCTTC

d_gene: .
v_gene: TRBV15
j_gene: TRBJ2-3
abundance: .
CDR3aa: CATGGDTQYF
CDR3nt: TGTGCCACCGGAGGAGATACGCAGTATTTT

d_gene: TRBD2
v_gene: TRBV6-5
j_gene: TRBJ2-7
abundance: .
CDR3aa: CASSYSLAGVAYEQYF
CDR3nt: TGTGCCAGCAGTTACTCGCTAGCGGGAGTCGCCTACGAGCAGTACTTC

d_gene: TRBD2
v_gene: TRBV27
j_gene: TRBJ2-1
abundance: .
CDR3aa: CASSLSRTSGRFAPYNEQFF
CDR3nt: TGTGCCAGCAGTTTATCCCGGACTAGCGGGAGGTTTGCCCCCTACAATGAGCAGTTCTTC

d_gene: TRBD2
v_gene: TRBV4-1
j_gene: TRBJ2-5
abundance: .
CDR3aa: CASSQEPSGSSGETQYF
CDR3nt: TGCGCCAGCAGCCAAGAGCCTAGCGGGAGCTCTGGAGAGACCCAGTACTTC

d_gene: TRBD1
v_gene: TRBV5-1
j_gene: TRBJ1-1
abundance: .
CDR3aa: CASSWTGGEVNTEAFF
CDR3nt: TGCGCCAGCAGCTGGACAGGGGGCGAGGTGAACACTGAAGCTTTCTTT

d_gene: TRBD1
v_gene: TRBV27
j_gene: TRBJ2-7
abundance: .
CDR3aa: CASSPLDRGNNEQYF
CDR3nt: TGTGCCAGCAGTCCCCTAGACAGGGGAAATAACGAGCAGTACTTC

d_gene: TRBD2
v_gene: TRBV28
j_gene: TRBJ2-1
abundance: .
CDR3aa: CASSLTSGGTNEQFF
CDR3nt: TGTGCCAGCAGCCTGACTAGCGGGGGAACCAATGAGCAGTTCTTC

d_gene: TRBD2
v_gene: TRBV25-1
j_gene: TRBJ2-5
abundance: .
CDR3aa: CASSASSGPRETQYF
CDR3nt: TGTGCCAGCAGCGCCTCTAGCGGGCCACGGGAGACCCAGTACTTC

d_gene: TRBD1
v_gene: TRBV5-1
j_gene: TRBJ2-5
abundance: once
CDR3aa: CASSGGQGETQYF
CDR3nt: TGCGCCAGCAGCGGAGGACAGGGGGAGACCCAGTACTTC

d_gene: .
v_gene: TRBV6-5
j_gene: TRBJ1-2
abundance: .
CDR3aa: CASSPGVGGYTF
CDR3nt: TGTGCCAGCAGTCCAGGGGTGGGAGGCTACACCTTC